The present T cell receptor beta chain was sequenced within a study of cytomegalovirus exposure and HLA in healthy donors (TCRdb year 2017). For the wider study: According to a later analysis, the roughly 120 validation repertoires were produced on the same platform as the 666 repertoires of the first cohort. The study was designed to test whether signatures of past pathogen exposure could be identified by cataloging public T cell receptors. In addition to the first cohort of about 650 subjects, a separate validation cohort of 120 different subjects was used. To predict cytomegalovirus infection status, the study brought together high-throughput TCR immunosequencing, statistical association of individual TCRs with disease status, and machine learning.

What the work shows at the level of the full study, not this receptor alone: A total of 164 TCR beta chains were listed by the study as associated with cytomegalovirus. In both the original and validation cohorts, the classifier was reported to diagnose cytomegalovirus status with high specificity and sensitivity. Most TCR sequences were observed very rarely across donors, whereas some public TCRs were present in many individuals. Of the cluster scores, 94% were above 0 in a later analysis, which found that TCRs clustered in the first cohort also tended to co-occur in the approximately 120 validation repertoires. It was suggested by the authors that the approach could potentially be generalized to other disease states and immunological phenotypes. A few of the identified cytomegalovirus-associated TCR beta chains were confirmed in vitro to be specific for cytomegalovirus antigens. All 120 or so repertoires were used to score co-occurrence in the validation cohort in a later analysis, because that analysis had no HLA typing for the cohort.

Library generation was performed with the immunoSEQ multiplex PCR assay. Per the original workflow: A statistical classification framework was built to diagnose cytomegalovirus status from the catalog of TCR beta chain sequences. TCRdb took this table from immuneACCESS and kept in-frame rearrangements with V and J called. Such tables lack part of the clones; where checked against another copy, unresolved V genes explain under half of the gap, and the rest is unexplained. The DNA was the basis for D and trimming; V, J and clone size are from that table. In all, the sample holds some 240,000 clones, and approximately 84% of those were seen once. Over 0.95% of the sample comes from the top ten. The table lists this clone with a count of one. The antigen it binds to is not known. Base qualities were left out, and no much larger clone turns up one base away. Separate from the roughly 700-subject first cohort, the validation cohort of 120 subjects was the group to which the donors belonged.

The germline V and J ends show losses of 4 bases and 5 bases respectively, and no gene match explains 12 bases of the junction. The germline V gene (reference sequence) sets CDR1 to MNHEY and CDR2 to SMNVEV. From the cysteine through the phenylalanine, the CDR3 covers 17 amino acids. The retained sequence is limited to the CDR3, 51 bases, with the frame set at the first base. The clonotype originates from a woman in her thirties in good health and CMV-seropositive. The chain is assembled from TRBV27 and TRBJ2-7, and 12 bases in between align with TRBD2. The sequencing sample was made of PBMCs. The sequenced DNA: TGTGCCAGCAGTTCTTTAACTAGCGGGAGGTTATATCACGAGCAGTACTTC. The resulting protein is CASSSLTSGRLYHEQYF.